Following are 14 T cell receptor beta chains from one sample sequenced in a study of shared clonotypes between healthy human individuals. The method was immunoSEQ multiplex PCR; TCRdb's version includes in-frame clones alone and lacks a portion of them. Found here are hundreds of thousands of clones, around 79% of them singletons; the top ten hold about 13%. The sample consisted of PBMCs. Source of these receptors: a woman between 35 and 50 years old in good health. Some clones in this sample may be carry-over from other donors' samples.

The CDR3 coding sequence is TGTGCCAGCAGCTTGGGCGGGGATTTCTACGAGCAGTACTTC. It translates to CASSLGGDFYEQYF. V and J are TRBV5-6 and TRBJ2-7, with TRBD2 as a possible D gene (6 bases). Per the germline V gene, CDR1 is SGHDT and CDR2 is YYEEEE. CDR3 size: 14 residues. Trimming left V 0 bases short and J 3 bases short, with 10 bases between. Looking up the rest from reference TRBV5-6 and TRBJ2-7 gives the full variable domain: DAGVTQSPTHLIKTRGQQVTLRCSPKSGHDTVSWYQQALGQGPQFIFQYYEEEERQRGNFPDRFSGHQFPNYSSELNVNALLLGDSALYLCASSLGGDFYEQYFGPGTRLTVT.

The chain couples TRBV5-6 to TRBJ2-2, with 11 bases matching TRBD2. Trimming cost V 3 bases and J 1 base; bases outside gene matches: 2. This CDR3 has 16 amino acids. Looked up from germline, CDR1 is SGHDT and CDR2 is YYEEEE. The CDR3 sequence: CASSWLAGGNTGELFF. The CDR3 bases are TGTGCCAGCAGCTGGCTAGCGGGAGGGAACACCGGGGAGCTGTTTTTT.

The V call is TRBV30, the J call TRBJ1-1; D is unclear. The V end lost 2 bases, the J end lost 1 base, and 11 bases lay between the germline ends. The CDR3 loop spans 14 amino acids. Germline V gene sequence: CDR1 GTSNPN, CDR2 SVGIG (reference sequence). In DNA, the CDR3 is TGTGCCTGGAGTACTGGCCTTAAGAACACTGAAGCTTTCTTT. This gives the protein CAWSTGLKNTEAFF.

Worth noting for this clone: One end of the junction does not line up with germline, which may come from a read error. This chain links TRBV27 with TRBJ2-7, with 7 bases lining up with TRBD2. Per germline, CDR1 MNHEY and CDR2 SMNVEV (reference sequence). The CDR3 is made up of 15 amino acids. The CDR3 spells CASNPSAGVSNEQYF. The CDR3 nucleotides read TGTGCCAGCAACCCCAGCGCGGGAGTCTCCAACGAGCAGTACTTC.

The rearrangement joins TRBV5-1 to TRBJ2-1; the match to TRBD1 covers 11 bases. The trim removed 1 base at V and 8 bases at J, leaving 11 bases unmatched. The CDR3 contains 17 residues. Per the germline V gene, CDR1 is SGHRS and CDR2 is YFSETQ. CDR3 in DNA: TGCGCCAGCAGCTTGCAAAGGACAGGGGGCCCAATGGATGAGCAGTTCTTC. It translates to CASSLQRTGGPMDEQFF.

The V call is TRBV5-1, the J call TRBJ2-5, with D hard to call. This CDR3 has 16 residues. The V and J ends lost 0 bases and 5 bases respectively, with 17 bases between them. Germline CDR1 SGHRS, CDR2 YFSETQ. In nucleotides, the CDR3 is TGCGCCAGCAGCTTGGATGTGGGTCGAGCATGGGAGACCCAGTACTTC. Protein sequence: CASSLDVGRAWETQYF.

The sample holds many counts of this clone. The J gene is TRBJ2-1, the V gene TRBV6-1, with D unresolved. V lost 4 bases and J lost 5, with 9 bases in between. The germline V gene encodes CDR1 MNHNS and CDR2 SASEGT. This CDR3 region has 13 residues. The CDR3 here is CASSAEHHNEQFF. Written as DNA, the CDR3 is TGTGCCAGCAGTGCAGAGCACCACAATGAGCAGTTCTTC.

The chain recombines TRBV4-2 with TRBJ2-5; possibly TRBD1 or TRBD2 for D (6 bases each). The V gene lost 0 bases and the J gene lost 7 bases, with 15 bases spanning the gap. CDR1 and CDR2 (germline): LGHNA, YNFKEQ. The CDR3 runs 15 residues. CDR3 sequence (DNA): TGTGCCAGCAGCCAAGAGGGGGCTAGCGTAGCGACCCAGTACTTC. This sequence encodes CASSQEGASVATQYF.

The chain carries TRBV7-9 and TRBJ1-3; the D is unclear. Germline V lookup: CDR1 SEHNR, CDR2 FQNEAQ (reference sequence). The ends were cut back, 5 bases at V and 0 bases at J, with 17 bases in the middle. The CDR3 length is 17 residues. Here the CDR3 DNA reads TGTGCCAGCAGCCTCCGATCCCTGACTAGCTCTGGAAACACCATATATTTT. It yields the protein CASSLRSLTSSGNTIYF.

In regard to this clone: This sample also contains other DNA sequences that code for the same CDR3. The chain carries TRBV7-2 and TRBJ1-1, with 7 bases matching TRBD1. The CDR3 has 13 residues. The V gene's germline CDR1 is SGHTA and CDR2 FQGNSA. V was clipped by 3 bases and J by 5 bases; unmatched bases: 3. CDR3: CASSFRRGTEAFF. DNA of the CDR3: TGTGCCAGCAGCTTTCGCAGGGGGACTGAAGCTTTCTTT.

The chain carries TRBV2 and TRBJ2-7; 9 positions agree with TRBD1. J was trimmed by 2 bases and V by 6 bases; bases with no gene match: 8. CDR1 and CDR2 (germline): SNHLY, FYNNEI. The CDR3 covers 15 residues. The CDR3 region has the DNA TGTGCCAGCAGGCTCGACAGGGGGAGTACCTACGAGCAGTACTTC. Translating it yields CASRLDRGSTYEQYF.

This clone has only a few counts. The J gene is TRBJ1-2, the V gene TRBV5-4; a weak D match, TRBD1 (6 bases). Per germline, CDR1 SGHNT and CDR2 YYREEE (reference sequence). CDR3 length equals 14 residues. V shed 1 base and J shed 7 bases, with 14 bases lying between them. The chain's CDR3 is CASSLPGDSGGYTF. DNA of the CDR3: TGTGCCAGCAGCTTGCCAGGGGATTCCGGTGGCTACACCTTC. The variable domain in full, completed from reference TRBV5-4 and TRBJ1-2, reads ETGVTQSPTHLIKTRGQQVTLRCSSQSGHNTVSWYQQALGQGPQFIFQYYREEENGRGNFPPRFSGLQFPNYSSELNVNALELDDSALYLCASSLPGDSGGYTFGSGTRLTVV.

The V call is TRBV2, the J call TRBJ2-5; possible D gene TRBD2, 5 bases. This CDR3 spans 13 amino acids. V was clipped by 6 bases and J by 1 base, with 9 bases between them. Germline V lookup: CDR1 SNHLY, CDR2 FYNNEI. The CDR3 region is CASRRLIQETQYF. Written as DNA, the CDR3 is TGTGCCAGCAGGAGACTAATCCAAGAGACCCAGTACTTC.

The V and J genes are TRBV28 and TRBJ1-5; 9 nucleotides align to TRBD1. Germline V lookup: CDR1 MDHEN, CDR2 SYDVKM. V shed 7 bases, J shed 5 bases, and the junction held 12 bases outside the gene matches. The CDR3 has 16 residues. CDR3 residues: CASMQLAGQGHQPQHF. CDR3 coding DNA: TGTGCCAGCATGCAGTTAGCGGGACAGGGCCATCAGCCCCAGCATTTT.